This entry is about one T cell receptor (beta chain). Its antigen is not identified. CDR3 length equals 13 residues. CDR1 and CDR2 from the germline V gene are SGHTA and FQGNSA. The V gene lost 5 bases and the J gene lost 2 bases, with 8 bases spanning the gap. These data belong to a study of post-analysis software for immune sequencing data. Findings and caveats of the study: Samples made in the same batch grouped tightly together by F measure. Normalized Chao1 diversity was significantly lower in multiple sclerosis patients than in controls.

Unique molecular identifiers featured in each of the TCR beta cDNA libraries. TCRdb independently ran MiXCR on the PCR reads; one entry per CDR3 protein. Seen here are about 160,000 distinct CDR3 sequences, under 40% observed once, and the top ten hold 28%. The receptor comes from a girl under 18 with multiple sclerosis. V and J are TRBV7-2 and TRBJ2-3; D not resolved. This sample comprised blood, obtained after autologous hematopoietic stem cell transplantation. CDR3 amino acids: CASSLQPTDTQYF. The CDR3 coding sequence is TGTGCCAGCAGCCTCCAGCCCACAGATACGCAGTATTTT.